This T cell receptor (beta chain) appears in the sequencing data of a study of blood T cell repertoires in COVID-19 (dated by TCRdb to 2018 to 2021). About the study as a whole: Collaborator samples came from the United States, Italy and Spain and covered acute and convalescent phases of COVID-19. The material from the prospective study consisted of cDNA or gDNA derived from T cells, B-cell-depleted T cells, or PBMCs. Subjects who had been exposed to COVID-19, were actively infected with it, or had recovered from it provided the deeply sampled blood TCRbeta repertoires that made up the dataset. The repertoires were released in a freely available public database intended as a resource for research on the immune response to SARS-CoV-2. Samples came from the ongoing ImmuneRACE study (first 160 participants) plus 1,254 subjects from 6 global collaborators. A de-identified subject ID, COVID-19 status, age in years and sex were almost always included in the sample metadata. Where HLA class I and class II types were available, the types were taken from metadata supplied by the sample provider, not from assay-based typing. Study-level results and caveats: The amount of clinical and demographic metadata varied by source and participant and was provided uncurated.

Enrolling through a virtual design, the prospective study's participants ranged in age from roughly 18 to 100 years and lived across some 23 United States geographic areas. To assign participants to cohorts, the prospective study relied on clinical history that participants themselves reported in a screening survey and a study questionnaire. A participant counted as exposed if, within 2 weeks of entering the study, that participant had been in contact with someone who had a PCR-confirmed or clinician-diagnosed COVID-19 case. In the prospective study, whole blood, serum and a nasopharyngeal or oropharyngeal swab were collected from each participant by mobile phlebotomists. Over a roughly 2-month period, participants in the prospective study had the option of providing additional blood draws and questionnaires. Before DNA extraction, blood samples from the prospective study were shipped at room temperature or frozen.

TCRbeta CDR3 regions were amplified from genomic DNA by means of the immunoSEQ Assay, a bias-controlled multiplex PCR. Per the authors' processing: Nucleated cell counts per sample were estimated from amplification of reference gene primers within the assay. To quantify the absolute abundance of each unique TCRbeta CDR3 rearrangement, sequence reads were collapsed and filtered. For each sample, productive Simpson clonality was calculated as the square root of Simpson's diversity index across productive rearrangements. TCRdb retrieved this table from immuneACCESS and kept in-frame rearrangements only. Not all clones are present; in checked studies, unresolved V genes account for under half, and no reason is known for the remainder. V and J calls plus clone size are reproduced from that table; the DNA served to infer D and trimming. For this sample the table gives some 300,000 clones, of which 90% to 95% were detected only once. Around 3.9% of the sample goes to the ten largest clones.

Ends trimmed: V by 0 bases, J by 8 bases; bases unmatched to a gene: 11. In the germline V gene, CDR1 corresponds to LGHNA and CDR2 to YSLEER. The CDR3 holds 16 amino acids from the cysteine to the phenylalanine. This entry keeps only the CDR3 DNA: 48 bases, framed from base 1. Of note for this clone: What antigen it recognizes has not been identified. Base quality data are lacking; no much larger clone is found one base away.

Material: PBMCs or T cells enriched from blood (not recorded which). The receptor chain draws on TRBV4-3 and TRBJ2-7; 9 bases in between match TRBD1. This TCR was sampled from a woman in her 30s who had been exposed to COVID-19. The nucleotide sequence reads TGCGCCAGCAGCCAAGAACCGGGACAGGGTTCAATAAAGCAGTACTTC. The resulting protein is CASSQEPGQGSIKQYF.